A selection of T cell receptor beta chains follows, all from one sample in a study of molecular identifiers for immune sequencing clone quantification. One entry per CDR3 protein, called by TCRdb with MiXCR from the PCR reads. The sample lists around 86,000 distinct CDR3 sequences; 19% were seen once. The sequencing sample was made of naive CD8+ T cells from blood, with Jurkat cell RNA spiked in. The origin of the receptors is a human donor in good health. Some libraries in this study had Jurkat cell RNA spiked in. The CDR3 runs from the conserved cysteine through the conserved F or W. The order of the fields is J gene, V gene, D gene, clone size, CDR3 protein, CDR3 DNA. The D gene is left open where the match is weak. Part of the rows lack a size; the others show once, few, many or a class for expanded clones.

J gene: TRBJ1-2; V gene: TRBV6-2/TRBV6-3; D gene: .; clone size: many; CDR3 protein: CASSYVGVEGYTF; CDR3 DNA: TGTGCCAGCAGTTACGTGGGCGTAGAAGGCTACACCTTC
J gene: TRBJ1-1; V gene: TRBV10-3; D gene: .; clone size: many; CDR3 protein: CAISESVGMGAFF; CDR3 DNA: TGTGCCATCAGTGAGTCAGTGGGAATGGGGGCTTTCTTT
J gene: TRBJ2-3; V gene: TRBV20-1; D gene: .; clone size: .; CDR3 protein: CSTRDGVGRSTDAQYF; CDR3 DNA: TGCAGTACTAGAGATGGGGTAGGCCGAAGCACAGATGCGCAGTATTTT
J gene: TRBJ2-7; V gene: TRBV4-1; D gene: .; clone size: many; CDR3 protein: CASSPTAAGSGEQYF; CDR3 DNA: TGCGCCAGCAGCCCGACGGCGGCAGGGTCAGGCGAGCAGTACTTC
J gene: TRBJ2-1; V gene: TRBV19; D gene: .; clone size: many; CDR3 protein: CASSIWNNEQFF; CDR3 DNA: TGTGCCAGTAGTATTTGGAACAATGAGCAGTTCTTC
J gene: TRBJ2-1; V gene: TRBV27; D gene: TRBD2; clone size: .; CDR3 protein: CASSPRGGRDGRNEQFF; CDR3 DNA: TGTGCCAGCAGTCCCCGGGGAGGGAGGGACGGCAGGAATGAGCAGTTCTTC
J gene: TRBJ2-3; V gene: TRBV7-9; D gene: TRBD2; clone size: once; CDR3 protein: CASSFPLAGGVEDTQYF; CDR3 DNA: TGTGCCAGCAGCTTCCCACTAGCGGGAGGTGTGGAAGATACGCAGTATTTT
J gene: TRBJ1-4; V gene: TRBV7-2; D gene: .; clone size: many; CDR3 protein: CASSLTRGWEEKLFF; CDR3 DNA: TGTGCCAGCAGCTTAACCAGGGGATGGGAAGAAAAACTGTTTTTT
J gene: TRBJ2-2; V gene: TRBV27; D gene: TRBD1; clone size: .; CDR3 protein: CASSSGTGMAGELFF; CDR3 DNA: TGTGCCAGCAGTTCCGGGACAGGGATGGCCGGGGAGCTGTTTTTT
J gene: TRBJ1-1; V gene: TRBV6-5; D gene: .; clone size: many; CDR3 protein: CASSYYSEVEAFF; CDR3 DNA: TGTGCCAGCAGTTACTACTCAGAAGTTGAAGCTTTCTTT
J gene: TRBJ2-1; V gene: TRBV6-5; D gene: .; clone size: .; CDR3 protein: CASGSVGGSRDEQFF; CDR3 DNA: TGTGCCAGCGGATCGGTGGGGGGTAGCAGGGATGAGCAGTTCTTC
J gene: TRBJ2-3; V gene: TRBV20-1; D gene: .; clone size: many; CDR3 protein: CSARLTREPADTQYF; CDR3 DNA: TGCAGTGCTAGACTCACCCGTGAACCGGCAGATACGCAGTATTTT
J gene: TRBJ2-3; V gene: TRBV7-6; D gene: TRBD1; clone size: many; CDR3 protein: CASSPTGYSTDTQYF; CDR3 DNA: TGTGCCAGCAGCCCGACAGGGTATAGCACAGATACGCAGTATTTT
J gene: TRBJ1-1; V gene: TRBV27; D gene: .; clone size: many; CDR3 protein: CASSSSTGARGTEAFF; CDR3 DNA: TGTGCCAGCAGTTCCTCTACAGGCGCCCGGGGCACTGAAGCTTTCTTT
J gene: TRBJ1-1; V gene: TRBV3-1; D gene: .; clone size: many; CDR3 protein: CASSQGQNTEAFF; CDR3 DNA: TGTGCCAGCAGCCAAGGACAGAACACTGAAGCTTTCTTT
J gene: TRBJ1-2; V gene: TRBV7-9; D gene: .; clone size: many; CDR3 protein: CASSPLQITNYGYTF; CDR3 DNA: TGTGCCAGCAGCCCCTTACAGATTACTAACTATGGCTACACCTTC